Each of the 9 T cell receptor beta chains below was sequenced from the same sample in a study of type 1 and type 2 diabetes patients. Amplification started from genomic DNA. A primer set of 30 forward and 13 reverse primers amplified the CDR3. One entry per CDR3 protein results from TCRdb running MiXCR on the multiplex PCR reads. The repertoire holds some 250,000 distinct CDR3 sequences, 40% to 50% seen once, with 12% to 15% in the top ten. The sequencing sample was made of peripheral blood mononuclear cells (PBMCs). The origin of the receptors is a man in his late teens or twenties with type 2 diabetes.

This chain connects TRBV19 to TRBJ1-2, with 7 bases matching TRBD1. The CDR3 has 16 amino acids. V lost 5 bases, J lost 0 bases, and 9 bases stayed unmatched. Per the germline V gene, CDR1 is LNHDA and CDR2 is SQIVND (reference sequence). CDR3 coding DNA: TGTGCCAGTAGTCTAGGACAGGAGACAACTAACTATGGCTACACCTTC. Translated, it gives CASSLGQETTNYGYTF.

V and J are TRBV27 and TRBJ2-1; D may be TRBD2 (5 bases). Trimming shortened V by 3 bases and J by 4 bases, and 10 bases separated the two germline ends. Germline V gives CDR1 MNHEY, CDR2 SMNVEV (reference sequence). This CDR3 region has 14 residues. CDR3 residues: CASSFATNYNEQFF. CDR3 nucleotides: TGTGCCAGCAGTTTTGCGACTAATTACAATGAGCAGTTCTTC.

In the case of this clonotype: The junction departs from the called germline gene at one end, perhaps through a read error. This chain connects TRBV14 to TRBJ2-5; D may correspond to TRBD1 or TRBD2 (5 bases each). The germline V gene has CDR1 SGHDN and CDR2 FVKESK. This CDR3 has 16 residues. The CDR3 DNA sequence: TGTGCCAGCAGCCAAGGACGATCGGGACCCCAAGAGACTCAGTACTTC. The encoded protein is CASSQGRSGPQETQYF.

In its sample, this clonotype was seen a few times. The chain has TRBV19 and TRBJ1-5, with no clear D. Trimming stripped 8 bases from V and 3 bases from J, with 14 bases between. CDR1 is LNHDA and CDR2 is SQIVND in the germline V gene (reference sequence). CDR3 length equals 14 residues. In DNA form, the CDR3 reads TGTGCCAGTGACCTCGCCGGCTACAATCAGCCCCAGCATTTT. Amino acids: CASDLAGYNQPQHF.

The genes are TRBV27 and TRBJ2-5, with D hard to call. The length of the CDR3 is 13 residues. Germline V gives CDR1 MNHEY, CDR2 SMNVEV (reference sequence). V shed 3 bases and J shed 5 bases, with 10 bases lying between them. The CDR3, as DNA: TGTGCCAGCAGTTTCCAGGTCGGCGAGACCCAGTACTTC. Encoded protein: CASSFQVGETQYF.

This clonotype was seen repeatedly, ten times or more. This chain links TRBV2 with TRBJ1-1; D remains ambiguous. This CDR3 contains 15 residues. Deletions cut 1 base from V and 6 bases from J, with 15 bases between. Germline loops: CDR1 SNHLY, CDR2 FYNNEI. CDR3 nucleotides: TGTGCCAGCAGTGAAGTGGCAGGAGCAGCAGCTGAAGCTTTCTTT. Translating it yields CASSEVAGAAAEAFF. Looking up the rest from reference TRBV2 and TRBJ1-1 gives the full variable domain: EPEVTQTPSHQVTQMGQEVILRCVPISNHLYFYWYRQILGQKVEFLVSFYNNEISEKSEIFDDQFSVERPDGSNFTLKIRSTKLEDSAMYFCASSEVAGAAAEAFFGQGTRLTVV.

This clonotype has only one observation. The V call is TRBV6-6, the J call TRBJ1-5; TRBD1 matches at 9 bases. Germline V gene sequence: CDR1 MNHNY, CDR2 SVGAGI (reference sequence). The CDR3 spans 13 residues. V shed 6 bases and J 7 bases; nucleotides not matched to a gene: 4. Here the CDR3 reads CASRGQGEQPQHF. CDR3 bases: TGTGCCAGCAGGGGACAGGGTGAACAGCCCCAGCATTTT.

The J gene is TRBJ2-5, the V gene TRBV9, with 10 positions matching TRBD1. The CDR3 has 15 amino acids. V lost 0 bases to trimming and J lost 5 bases; unmatched junction nucleotides: 4. Germline CDR1 and CDR2: SGDLS and YYNGEE. The CDR3 loop reads CASSVGQGAWETQYF. CDR3 bases: TGTGCCAGCAGCGTAGGACAGGGGGCATGGGAGACCCAGTACTTC. Full variable domain (outside the CDR3, taken from reference TRBV9 and TRBJ2-5): DSGVTQTPKHLITATGQRVTLRCSPRSGDLSVYWYQQSLDQGLQFLIQYYNGEERAKGNILERFSAQQFPDLHSELNLSSLELGDSALYFCASSVGQGAWETQYFGPGTRLLVL.

The chain couples TRBV7-8 to TRBJ1-2; 8 positions match TRBD1. V was clipped by 5 bases and J by 6 bases; unmatched bases: 17. The CDR3 consists of 17 residues. Per germline, CDR1 SGHVS and CDR2 FQNEAQ. The CDR3: CASSLTPQGGAADGYTF. DNA for the CDR3: TGTGCCAGCAGCCTCACCCCACAGGGGGGAGCTGCCGATGGCTACACCTTC. The full variable domain, in which reference TRBV7-8 and TRBJ1-2 provide the parts outside the CDR3, is GAGVSQSPRYKVAKRGQDVALRCDPISGHVSLFWYQQALGQGPEFLTYFQNEAQLDKSGLPSDRFFAERPEGSVSTLKIQRTQQEDSAVYLCASSLTPQGGAADGYTFGSGTRLTVV.